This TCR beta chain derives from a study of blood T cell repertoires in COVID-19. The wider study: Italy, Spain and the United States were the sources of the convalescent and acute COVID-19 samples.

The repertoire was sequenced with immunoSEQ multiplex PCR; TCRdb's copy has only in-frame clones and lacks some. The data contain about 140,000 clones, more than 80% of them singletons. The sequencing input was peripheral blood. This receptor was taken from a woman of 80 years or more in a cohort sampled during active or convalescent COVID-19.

In DNA, the CDR3 is TGTGCCAGCAGCGTGGACCCTAGGGGACTAGAGGTGGGAGATACGCAGTATTTT. This sequence encodes CASSVDPRGLEVGDTQYF. The chain combines TRBV9 with TRBJ2-3; 8 positions agree with TRBD2. J gave up 5 bases and V 2 bases, and 16 bases lay outside the gene matches. The CDR3 loop spans 18 amino acids. The germline V gene has CDR1 SGDLS and CDR2 YYNGEE.